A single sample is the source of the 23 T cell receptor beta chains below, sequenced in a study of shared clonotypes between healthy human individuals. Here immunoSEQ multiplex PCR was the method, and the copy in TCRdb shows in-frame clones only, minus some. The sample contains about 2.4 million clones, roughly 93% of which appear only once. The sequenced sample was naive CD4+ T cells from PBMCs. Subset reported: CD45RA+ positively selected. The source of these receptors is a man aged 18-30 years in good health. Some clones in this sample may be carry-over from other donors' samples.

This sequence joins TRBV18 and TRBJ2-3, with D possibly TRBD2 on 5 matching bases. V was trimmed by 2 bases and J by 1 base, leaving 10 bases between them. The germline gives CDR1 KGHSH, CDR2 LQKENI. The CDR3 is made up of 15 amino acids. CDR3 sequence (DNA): TGTGCCAGCTCACCATTCACAGCGGGCACAGATACGCAGTATTTT. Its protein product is CASSPFTAGTDTQYF.

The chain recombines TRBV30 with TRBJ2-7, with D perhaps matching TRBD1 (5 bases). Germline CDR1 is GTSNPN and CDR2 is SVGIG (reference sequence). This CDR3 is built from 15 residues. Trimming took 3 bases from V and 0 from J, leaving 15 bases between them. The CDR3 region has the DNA TGTGCCTGGAGGGTGGGGCAGGTCAGCTCCTACGAGCAGTACTTC. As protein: CAWRVGQVSSYEQYF.

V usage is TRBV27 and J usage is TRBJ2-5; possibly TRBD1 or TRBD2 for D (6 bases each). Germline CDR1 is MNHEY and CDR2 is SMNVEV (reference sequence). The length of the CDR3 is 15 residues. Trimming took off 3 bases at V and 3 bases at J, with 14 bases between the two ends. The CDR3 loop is CASSFLAGHKETQYF. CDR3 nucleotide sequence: TGTGCCAGCAGTTTTCTGGCGGGACATAAAGAGACCCAGTACTTC.

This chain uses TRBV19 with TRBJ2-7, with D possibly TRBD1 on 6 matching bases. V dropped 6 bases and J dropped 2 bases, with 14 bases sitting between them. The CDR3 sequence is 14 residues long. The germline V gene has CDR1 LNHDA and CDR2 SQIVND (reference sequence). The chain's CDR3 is CASSVYRATYEQYF. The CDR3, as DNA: TGTGCCAGTAGCGTATACAGGGCTACCTACGAGCAGTACTTC.

CDR3 region: CAIGGGETQYF. In nucleotides, the CDR3 is TGTGCCATTGGAGGGGGAGAGACCCAGTACTTC. The chain joins TRBV11-2 to TRBJ2-5; D tentatively reads TRBD1 or TRBD2 (6 bases each). This CDR3 contains 11 residues. V was trimmed by 10 bases and J by 4 bases, leaving 10 bases between them. Germline CDR1 reads SGHAT; CDR2 reads FQNNGV.

CDR3: CASSPLLVEQYF. The CDR3 bases are TGTGCCAGCAGCCCCCTACTAGTCGAGCAGTACTTC. The chain couples TRBV11-2 to TRBJ2-7, with a weak D call TRBD2 (5 bases). Germline V lookup: CDR1 SGHAT, CDR2 FQNNGV. V dropped 5 bases and J dropped 6 bases, with 11 bases sitting between them. The CDR3 spans 12 residues.

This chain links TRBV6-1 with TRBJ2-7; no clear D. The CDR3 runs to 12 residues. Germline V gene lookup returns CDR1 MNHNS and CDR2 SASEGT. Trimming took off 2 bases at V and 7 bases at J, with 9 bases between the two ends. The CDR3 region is CASSEIFVEQYF. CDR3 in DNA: TGTGCCAGCAGTGAAATCTTCGTGGAGCAGTACTTC.

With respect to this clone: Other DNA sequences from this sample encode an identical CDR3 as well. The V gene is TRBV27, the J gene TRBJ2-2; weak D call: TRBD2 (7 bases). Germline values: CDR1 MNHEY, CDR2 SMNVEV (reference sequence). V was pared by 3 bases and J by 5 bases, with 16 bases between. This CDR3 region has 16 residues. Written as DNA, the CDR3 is TGTGCCAGCAGTTTCCCCGGGGGAGGGGGGACCGGGGAGCTGTTTTTT. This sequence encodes CASSFPGGGGTGELFF.

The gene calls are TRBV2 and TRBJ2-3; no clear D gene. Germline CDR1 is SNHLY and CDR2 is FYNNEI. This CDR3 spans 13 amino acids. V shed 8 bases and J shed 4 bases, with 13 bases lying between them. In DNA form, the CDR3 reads TGTGCCAGCGGCCCCGAGGTGGCAGATACGCAGTATTTT. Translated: CASGPEVADTQYF.

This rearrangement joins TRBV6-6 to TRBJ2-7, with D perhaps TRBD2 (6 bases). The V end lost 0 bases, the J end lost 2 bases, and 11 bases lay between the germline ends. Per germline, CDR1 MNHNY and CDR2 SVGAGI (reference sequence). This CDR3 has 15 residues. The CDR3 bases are TGTGCCAGCAGTTACTCCGGGGGAGTAGCCTACGAGCAGTACTTC. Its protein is CASSYSGGVAYEQYF.

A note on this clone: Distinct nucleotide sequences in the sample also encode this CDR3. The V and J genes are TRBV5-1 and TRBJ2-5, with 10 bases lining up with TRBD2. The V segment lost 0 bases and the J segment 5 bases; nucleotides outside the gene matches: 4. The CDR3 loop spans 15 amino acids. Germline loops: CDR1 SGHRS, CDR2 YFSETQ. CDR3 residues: CASSLALAGAETQYF. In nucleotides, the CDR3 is TGCGCCAGCAGCTTGGCCCTAGCGGGGGCGGAGACCCAGTACTTC.

CDR3: CASSAGQQNEQFF. DNA of the CDR3: TGTGCCAGCAGTGCCGGACAGCAGAATGAGCAGTTCTTC. The rearrangement joins TRBV6-1 to TRBJ2-1, with D tentatively TRBD1 (6 bases). Trimming took 4 bases from V and 7 from J, leaving 11 bases between them. This CDR3 contains 13 residues. CDR1 is MNHNS and CDR2 is SASEGT in the germline V gene.

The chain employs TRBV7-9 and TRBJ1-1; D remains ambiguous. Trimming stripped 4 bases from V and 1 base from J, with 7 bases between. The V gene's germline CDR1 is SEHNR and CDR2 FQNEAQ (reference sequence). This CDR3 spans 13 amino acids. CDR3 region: CASSSLANTEAFF. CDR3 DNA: TGTGCCAGCAGCTCCCTGGCGAACACTGAAGCTTTCTTT.

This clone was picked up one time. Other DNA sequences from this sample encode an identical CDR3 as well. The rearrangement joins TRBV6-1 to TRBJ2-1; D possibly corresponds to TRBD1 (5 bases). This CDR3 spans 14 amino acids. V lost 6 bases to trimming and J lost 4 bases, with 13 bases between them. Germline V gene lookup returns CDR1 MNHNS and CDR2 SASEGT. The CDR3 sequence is CASSPGDSYNEQFF. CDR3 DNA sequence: TGTGCCAGCAGCCCCGGCGACAGTTACAATGAGCAGTTCTTC.

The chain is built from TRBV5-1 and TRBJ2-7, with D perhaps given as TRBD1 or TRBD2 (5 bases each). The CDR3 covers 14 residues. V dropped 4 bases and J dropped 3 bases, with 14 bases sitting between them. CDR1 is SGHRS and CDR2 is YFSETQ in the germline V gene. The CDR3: CASSRTRESYEQYF. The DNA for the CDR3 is TGCGCCAGCAGCCGGACCAGGGAGAGCTACGAGCAGTACTTC.

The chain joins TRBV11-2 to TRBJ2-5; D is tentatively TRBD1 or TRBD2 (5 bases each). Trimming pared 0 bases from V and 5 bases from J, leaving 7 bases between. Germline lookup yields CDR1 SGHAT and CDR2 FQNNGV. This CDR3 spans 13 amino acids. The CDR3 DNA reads TGTGCCAGCAGCTTAGATGGGACGGAGACCCAGTACTTC. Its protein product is CASSLDGTETQYF. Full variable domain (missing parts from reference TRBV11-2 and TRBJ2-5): EAGVAQSPRYKIIEKRQSVAFWCNPISGHATLYWYQQILGQGPKLLIQFQNNGVVDDSQLPKDRFSAERLKGVDSTLKIQPAKLEDSAVYLCASSLDGTETQYFGPGTRLLVL.

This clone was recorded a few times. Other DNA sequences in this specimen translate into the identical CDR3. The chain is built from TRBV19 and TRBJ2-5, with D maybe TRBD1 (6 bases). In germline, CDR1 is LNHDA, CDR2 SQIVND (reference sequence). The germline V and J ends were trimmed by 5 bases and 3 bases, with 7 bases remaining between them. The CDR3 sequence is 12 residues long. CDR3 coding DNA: TGTGCCAGTAGTCACAGGGAAGAGACCCAGTACTTC. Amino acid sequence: CASSHREETQYF.

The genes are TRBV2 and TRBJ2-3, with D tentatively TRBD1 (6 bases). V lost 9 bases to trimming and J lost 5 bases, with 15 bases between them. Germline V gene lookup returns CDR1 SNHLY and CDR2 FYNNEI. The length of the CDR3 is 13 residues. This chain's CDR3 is CASTTGFGDTQYF. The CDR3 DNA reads TGTGCCAGTACCACAGGGTTTGGAGATACGCAGTATTTT. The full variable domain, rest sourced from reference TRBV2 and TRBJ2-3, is EPEVTQTPSHQVTQMGQEVILRCVPISNHLYFYWYRQILGQKVEFLVSFYNNEISEKSEIFDDQFSVERPDGSNFTLKIRSTKLEDSAMYFCASTTGFGDTQYFGPGTRLTVL.

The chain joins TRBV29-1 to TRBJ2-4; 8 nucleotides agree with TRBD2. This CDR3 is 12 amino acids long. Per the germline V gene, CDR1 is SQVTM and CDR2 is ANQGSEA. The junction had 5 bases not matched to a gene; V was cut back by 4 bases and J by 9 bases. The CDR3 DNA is TGCAGCGTTGCTAGCGGGTCGGGCATTCAGTACTTC. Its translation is CSVASGSGIQYF.

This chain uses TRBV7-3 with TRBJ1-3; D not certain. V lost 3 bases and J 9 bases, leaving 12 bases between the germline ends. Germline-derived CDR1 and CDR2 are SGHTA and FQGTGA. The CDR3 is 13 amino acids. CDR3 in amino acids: CASSLSAGGTIYF. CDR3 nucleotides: TGTGCCAGCAGCTTGTCAGCCGGCGGCACCATATATTTT.

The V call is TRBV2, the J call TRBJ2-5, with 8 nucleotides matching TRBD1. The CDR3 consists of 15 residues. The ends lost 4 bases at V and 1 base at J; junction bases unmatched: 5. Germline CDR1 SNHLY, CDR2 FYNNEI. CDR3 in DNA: TGTGCCAGCAGTGTAGACAGGGGCCCCCAAGAGACCCAGTACTTC. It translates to CASSVDRGPQETQYF.

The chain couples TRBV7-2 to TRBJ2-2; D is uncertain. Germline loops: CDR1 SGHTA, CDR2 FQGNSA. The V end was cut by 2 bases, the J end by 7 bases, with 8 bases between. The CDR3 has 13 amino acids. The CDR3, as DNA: TGTGCCAGCAGCTTACGTTTTAGCGGGGAGCTGTTTTTT. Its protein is CASSLRFSGELFF.

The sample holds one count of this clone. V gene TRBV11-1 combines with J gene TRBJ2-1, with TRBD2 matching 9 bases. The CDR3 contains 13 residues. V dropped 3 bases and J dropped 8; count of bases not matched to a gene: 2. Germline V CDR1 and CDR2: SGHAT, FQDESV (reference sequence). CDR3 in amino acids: CASSFGGGDEQFF. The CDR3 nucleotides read TGTGCCAGCAGCTTCGGCGGGGGGGATGAGCAGTTCTTC.